The T cell receptor beta chain under discussion was sequenced for a study of blood T cell repertoires in COVID-19. Overall study context: Samples came from the United States, Italy and Spain, spanning acute and convalescent COVID-19. T cells, B-cell-depleted T cells, or PBMCs provided the cDNA or gDNA that served as material.

Seattle's enrolled individuals joined amid active infection and were then monitored longitudinally. Study processing details: From reference gene primer amplification, estimates of nucleated cell counts were derived. TCRdb's table, derived via immunoSEQ multiplex PCR, lists solely in-frame clones and lacks some. V, J and clone size reflect that table, while D and trimming were determined from the DNA. The sample has roughly 200,000 clones, about four fifths seen once. V trimming: 5 bases; J trimming: 4 bases; junction bases outside the gene matches: 7. The germline V gene has CDR1 MDHEN and CDR2 SYDVKM. The CDR3 runs 15 residues. This clone was recorded a few times. Other nucleotide sequences from this sample produce the same CDR3.

This chain connects TRBV28 to TRBJ1-5, with TRBD1 matching over 8 bases. Sequences were obtained from peripheral blood. The TCR comes from a woman aged 40 to 50 with COVID-19, enrolled during active disease. For the CDR3, the DNA is TGTGCCAGCAGTCTGACAGGGGCACGGAATCAGCCCCAGCATTTT. Protein: CASSLTGARNQPQHF.